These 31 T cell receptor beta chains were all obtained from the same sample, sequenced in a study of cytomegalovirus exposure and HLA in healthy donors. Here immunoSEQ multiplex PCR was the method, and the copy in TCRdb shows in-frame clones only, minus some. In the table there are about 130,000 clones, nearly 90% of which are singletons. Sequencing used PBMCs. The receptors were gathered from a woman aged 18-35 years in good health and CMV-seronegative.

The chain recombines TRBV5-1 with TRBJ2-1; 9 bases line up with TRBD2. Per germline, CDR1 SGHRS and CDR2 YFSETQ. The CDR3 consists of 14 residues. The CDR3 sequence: CATASGTSYNEQFF. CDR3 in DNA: TGCGCTACGGCTAGCGGGACCTCCTACAATGAGCAGTTCTTC. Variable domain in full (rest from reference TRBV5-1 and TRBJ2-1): KAGVTQTPRYLIKTRGQQVTLSCSPISGHRSVSWYQQTPGQGLQFLFEYFSETQRNKGNFPGRFSGRQFSNSRSEMNVSTLELGDSALYLCATASGTSYNEQFFGPGTRLTVL.

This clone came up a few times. CDR3 nucleotide sequence: TGTGCCAGCAGTTCCCCAGGACAGCCCCAGCATTTT. Encoded protein: CASSSPGQPQHF. The chain uses TRBV27 and TRBJ1-5; no definite D call. Trimming removed 4 bases from V and 7 bases from J, with 8 bases in between. The germline gives CDR1 MNHEY, CDR2 SMNVEV (reference sequence). CDR3 length: 12 amino acids.

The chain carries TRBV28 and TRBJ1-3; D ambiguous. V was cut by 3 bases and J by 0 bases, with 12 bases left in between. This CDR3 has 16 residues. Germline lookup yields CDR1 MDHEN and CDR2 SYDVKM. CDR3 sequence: CASSFPARRSGNTIYF. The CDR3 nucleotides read TGTGCCAGCAGTTTCCCCGCCAGGCGCTCTGGAAACACCATATATTTT.

The CDR3 nucleotides are TGTGCCAGCTCAAACAGGGGGGGGATGAACACTGAAGCTTTCTTT. As protein: CASSNRGGMNTEAFF. V and J are TRBV18 and TRBJ1-1, with TRBD1 matching over 8 bases. CDR1 and CDR2 from the germline V gene are KGHSH and LQKENI. V was clipped by 5 bases and J by 0 bases; unmatched bases: 5. The CDR3 consists of 15 residues.

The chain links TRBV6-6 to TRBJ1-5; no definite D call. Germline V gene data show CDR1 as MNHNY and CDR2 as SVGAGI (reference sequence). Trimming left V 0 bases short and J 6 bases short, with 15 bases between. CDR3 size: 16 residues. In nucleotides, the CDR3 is TGTGCCAGCAGTTACTCAGGCGGGGTTCGCGGTCAGCCCCAGCATTTT. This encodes CASSYSGGVRGQPQHF.

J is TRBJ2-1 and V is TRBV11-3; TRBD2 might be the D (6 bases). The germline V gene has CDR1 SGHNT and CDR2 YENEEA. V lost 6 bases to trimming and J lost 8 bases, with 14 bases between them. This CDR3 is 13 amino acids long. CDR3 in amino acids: CASRARGGDEQFF. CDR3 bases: TGTGCCAGCAGGGCTCGTGGCGGGGATGAGCAGTTCTTC.

CDR3 region: CASSFSGSNQPQHF. The DNA for the CDR3 is TGCGCCAGCAGCTTTAGCGGTAGCAATCAGCCCCAGCATTTT. This chain uses TRBV5-1 with TRBJ1-5; D gene uncertain. The CDR3 spans 14 residues. Per germline, CDR1 SGHRS and CDR2 YFSETQ. V shed 2 bases and J shed 0 bases, with 6 bases lying between them.

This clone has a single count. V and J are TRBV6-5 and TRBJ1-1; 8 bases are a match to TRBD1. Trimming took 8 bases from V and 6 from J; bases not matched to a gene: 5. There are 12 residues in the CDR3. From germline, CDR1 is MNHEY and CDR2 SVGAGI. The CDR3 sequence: CASLDRVAEAFF. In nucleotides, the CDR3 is TGTGCCAGCCTGGACAGGGTAGCTGAAGCTTTCTTT.

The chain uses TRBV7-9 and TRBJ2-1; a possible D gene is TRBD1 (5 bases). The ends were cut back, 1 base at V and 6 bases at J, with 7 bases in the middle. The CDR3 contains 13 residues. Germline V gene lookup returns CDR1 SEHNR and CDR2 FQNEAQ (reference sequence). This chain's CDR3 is CASSLGTPNEQFF. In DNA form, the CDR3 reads TGTGCCAGCAGCTTAGGGACACCCAATGAGCAGTTCTTC.

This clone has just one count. The CDR3 DNA follows: TGTGCCAGCAGCCTCGGGGGGACAGGGCGAGAGACCCAGTACTTC. Amino acid sequence: CASSLGGTGRETQYF. The chain links TRBV11-3 to TRBJ2-5; 9 bases are a match to TRBD1. Germline V gene lookup returns CDR1 SGHNT and CDR2 YENEEA. The junction had 8 bases not matched to a gene; V was cut back by 5 bases and J by 4 bases. The CDR3 has 15 residues.

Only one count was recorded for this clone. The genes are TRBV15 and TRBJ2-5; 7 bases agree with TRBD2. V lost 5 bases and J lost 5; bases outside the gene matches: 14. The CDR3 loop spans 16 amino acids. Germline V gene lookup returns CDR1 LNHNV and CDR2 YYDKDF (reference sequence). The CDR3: CATSRRSGGGLETQYF. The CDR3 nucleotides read TGTGCCACCAGCCGCAGGTCGGGGGGAGGCTTGGAGACCCAGTACTTC.

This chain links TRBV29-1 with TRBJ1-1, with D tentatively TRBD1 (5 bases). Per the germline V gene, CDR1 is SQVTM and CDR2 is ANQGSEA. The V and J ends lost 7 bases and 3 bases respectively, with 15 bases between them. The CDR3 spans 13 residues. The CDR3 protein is CSAPRGGDTEAFF. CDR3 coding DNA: TGCAGCGCCCCCCGGGGGGGGGACACTGAAGCTTTCTTT.

The CDR3 region has the DNA TGTGCCAGCAGCCAGGCAGGGAATCAGCCCCAGCATTTT. Its translation is CASSQAGNQPQHF. V usage is TRBV7-9 and J usage is TRBJ1-5, with D perhaps matching TRBD1 (5 bases). Germline-derived CDR1 and CDR2 are SEHNR and FQNEAQ (reference sequence). V lost 5 bases, J lost 4 bases, and 9 bases lay in between. The CDR3 covers 13 residues. Full variable domain (outside the CDR3, taken from reference TRBV7-9 and TRBJ1-5): DTGVSQNPRHKITKRGQNVTFRCDPISEHNRLYWYRQTLGQGPEFLTYFQNEAQLEKSRLLSDRFSAERPKGSFSTLEIQRTEQGDSAMYLCASSQAGNQPQHFGDGTRLSIL.

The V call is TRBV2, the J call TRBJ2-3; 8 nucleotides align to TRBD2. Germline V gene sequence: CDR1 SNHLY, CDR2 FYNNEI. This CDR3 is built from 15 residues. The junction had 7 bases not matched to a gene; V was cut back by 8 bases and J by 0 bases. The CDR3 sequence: CASAPTSASTDTQYF. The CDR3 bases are TGTGCCAGCGCTCCGACTAGCGCGAGCACAGATACGCAGTATTTT.

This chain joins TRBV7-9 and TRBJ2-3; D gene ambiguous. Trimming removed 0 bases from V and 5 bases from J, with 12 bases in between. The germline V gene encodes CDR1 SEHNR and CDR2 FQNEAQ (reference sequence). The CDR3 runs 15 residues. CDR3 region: CASSLALTQGDTQYF. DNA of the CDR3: TGTGCCAGCAGCTTAGCGTTGACTCAAGGAGATACGCAGTATTTT.

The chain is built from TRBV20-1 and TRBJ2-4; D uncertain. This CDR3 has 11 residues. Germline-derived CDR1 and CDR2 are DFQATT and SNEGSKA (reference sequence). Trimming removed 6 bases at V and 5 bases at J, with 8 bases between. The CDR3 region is CSATQENIQYF. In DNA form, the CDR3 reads TGCAGTGCCACTCAGGAAAACATTCAGTACTTC.

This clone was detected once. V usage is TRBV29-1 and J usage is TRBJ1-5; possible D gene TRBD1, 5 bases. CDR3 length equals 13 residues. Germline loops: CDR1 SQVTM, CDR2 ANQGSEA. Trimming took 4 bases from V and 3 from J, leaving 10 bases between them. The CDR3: CSVGGVFNQPQHF. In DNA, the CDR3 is TGCAGCGTTGGGGGGGTATTCAATCAGCCCCAGCATTTT.

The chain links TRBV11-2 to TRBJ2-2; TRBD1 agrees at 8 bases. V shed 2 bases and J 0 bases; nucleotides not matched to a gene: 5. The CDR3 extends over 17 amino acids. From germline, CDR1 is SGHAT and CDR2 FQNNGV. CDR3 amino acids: CASSLIRTGTNTGELFF. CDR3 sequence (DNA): TGTGCCAGCAGCTTAATTCGGACAGGGACGAACACCGGGGAGCTGTTTTTT.

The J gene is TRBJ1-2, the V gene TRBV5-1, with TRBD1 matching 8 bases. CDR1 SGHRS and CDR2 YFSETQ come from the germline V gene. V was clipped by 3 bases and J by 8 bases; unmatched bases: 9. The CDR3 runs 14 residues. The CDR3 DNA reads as TGCGCCAGCAGCTACGACAGGGGCCAGGAGGGCTACACCTTC. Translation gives CASSYDRGQEGYTF.

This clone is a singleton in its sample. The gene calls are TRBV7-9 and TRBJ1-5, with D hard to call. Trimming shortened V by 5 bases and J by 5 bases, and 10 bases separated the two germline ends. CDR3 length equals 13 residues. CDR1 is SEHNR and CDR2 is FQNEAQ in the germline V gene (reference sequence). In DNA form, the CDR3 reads TGTGCCAGCAGCCACCGGAGCGATCAGCCCCAGCATTTT. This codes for CASSHRSDQPQHF.

This chain's CDR3 is CASTDTQYF. As DNA, the CDR3 is TGTGCCTCTACAGATACGCAGTATTTT. The V and J genes are TRBV28 and TRBJ2-3; D gene unclear. Trimming pared 11 bases from V and 3 bases from J, leaving 3 bases between. CDR1 MDHEN and CDR2 SYDVKM come from the germline V gene. CDR3 length equals 9 residues.

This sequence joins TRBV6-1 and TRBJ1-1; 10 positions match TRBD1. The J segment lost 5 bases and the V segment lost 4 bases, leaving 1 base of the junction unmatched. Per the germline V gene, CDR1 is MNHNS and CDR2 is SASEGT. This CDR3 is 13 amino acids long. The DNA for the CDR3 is TGTGCCAGCAGTGCGGGACAGGGGACTGAAGCTTTCTTT. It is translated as CASSAGQGTEAFF.

The CDR3 coding sequence is TGTGCCAGCTCACCCTTCGACAGGGCGACTGAAGCTTTCTTT. It translates to CASSPFDRATEAFF. The rearrangement joins TRBV18 to TRBJ1-1, with 7 bases lining up with TRBD1. Germline values: CDR1 KGHSH, CDR2 LQKENI. V was pared by 3 bases and J by 5 bases, with 6 bases of the junction left unmatched. The CDR3 length is 14 residues.

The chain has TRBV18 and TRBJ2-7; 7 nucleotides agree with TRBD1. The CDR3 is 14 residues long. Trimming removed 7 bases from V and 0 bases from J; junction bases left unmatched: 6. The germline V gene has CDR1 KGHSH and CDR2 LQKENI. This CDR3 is CASWQQGSSYEQYF. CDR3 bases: TGTGCCAGCTGGCAACAGGGGAGCTCCTACGAGCAGTACTTC.

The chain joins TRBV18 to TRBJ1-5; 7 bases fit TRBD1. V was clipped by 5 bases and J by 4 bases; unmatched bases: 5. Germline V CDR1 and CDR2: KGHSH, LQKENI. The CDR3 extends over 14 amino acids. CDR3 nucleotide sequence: TGTGCCAGCTCATCGGGACAGCTTAATCAGCCCCAGCATTTT. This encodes CASSSGQLNQPQHF. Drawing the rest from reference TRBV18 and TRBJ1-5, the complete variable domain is NAGVMQNPRHLVRRRGQEARLRCSPMKGHSHVYWYRQLPEEGLKFMVYLQKENIIDESGMPKERFSAEFPKEGPSILRIQQVVRGDSAAYFCASSSGQLNQPQHFGDGTRLSIL.

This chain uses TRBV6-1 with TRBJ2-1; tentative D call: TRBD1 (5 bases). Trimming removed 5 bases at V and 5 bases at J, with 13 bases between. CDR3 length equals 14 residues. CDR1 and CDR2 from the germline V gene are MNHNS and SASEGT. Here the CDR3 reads CASSLGRRDNEQFF. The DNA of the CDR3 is TGTGCCAGCAGTCTGGGGCGACGGGACAATGAGCAGTTCTTC.

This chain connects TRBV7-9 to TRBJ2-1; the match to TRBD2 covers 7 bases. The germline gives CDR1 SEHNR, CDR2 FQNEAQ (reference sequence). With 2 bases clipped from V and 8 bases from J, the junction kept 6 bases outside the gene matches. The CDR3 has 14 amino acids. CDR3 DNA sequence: TGTGCCAGCAGCTTACAGACTAGCCCGCATGAGCAGTTCTTC. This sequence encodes CASSLQTSPHEQFF.

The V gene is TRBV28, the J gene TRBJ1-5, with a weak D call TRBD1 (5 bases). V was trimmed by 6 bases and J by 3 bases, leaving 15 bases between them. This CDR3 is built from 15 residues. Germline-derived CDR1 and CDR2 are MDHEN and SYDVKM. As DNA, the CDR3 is TGTGCCAGCAGGCCCACTACAGGAGACAATCAGCCCCAGCATTTT. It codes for CASRPTTGDNQPQHF.

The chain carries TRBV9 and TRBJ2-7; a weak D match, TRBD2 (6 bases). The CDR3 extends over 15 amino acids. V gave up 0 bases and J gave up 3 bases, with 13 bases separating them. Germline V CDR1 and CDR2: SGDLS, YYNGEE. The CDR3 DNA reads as TGTGCCAGCAGCGTAGGGGGGGAAGGACTCTACGAGCAGTACTTC. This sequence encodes CASSVGGEGLYEQYF.

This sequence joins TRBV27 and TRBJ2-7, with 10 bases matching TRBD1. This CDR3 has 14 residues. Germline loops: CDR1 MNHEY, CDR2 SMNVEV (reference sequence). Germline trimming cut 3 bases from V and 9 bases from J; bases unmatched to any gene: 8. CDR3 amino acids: CASSFGTGVSVQYF. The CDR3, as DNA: TGTGCCAGCAGTTTCGGGACAGGGGTTTCCGTGCAGTACTTC.

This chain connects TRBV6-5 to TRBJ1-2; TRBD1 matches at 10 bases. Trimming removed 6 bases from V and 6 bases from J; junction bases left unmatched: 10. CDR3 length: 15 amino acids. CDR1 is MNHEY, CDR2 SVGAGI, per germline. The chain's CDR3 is CASSWTGQGMNGYTF. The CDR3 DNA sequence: TGTGCCAGCAGCTGGACGGGACAGGGGATGAATGGCTACACCTTC.